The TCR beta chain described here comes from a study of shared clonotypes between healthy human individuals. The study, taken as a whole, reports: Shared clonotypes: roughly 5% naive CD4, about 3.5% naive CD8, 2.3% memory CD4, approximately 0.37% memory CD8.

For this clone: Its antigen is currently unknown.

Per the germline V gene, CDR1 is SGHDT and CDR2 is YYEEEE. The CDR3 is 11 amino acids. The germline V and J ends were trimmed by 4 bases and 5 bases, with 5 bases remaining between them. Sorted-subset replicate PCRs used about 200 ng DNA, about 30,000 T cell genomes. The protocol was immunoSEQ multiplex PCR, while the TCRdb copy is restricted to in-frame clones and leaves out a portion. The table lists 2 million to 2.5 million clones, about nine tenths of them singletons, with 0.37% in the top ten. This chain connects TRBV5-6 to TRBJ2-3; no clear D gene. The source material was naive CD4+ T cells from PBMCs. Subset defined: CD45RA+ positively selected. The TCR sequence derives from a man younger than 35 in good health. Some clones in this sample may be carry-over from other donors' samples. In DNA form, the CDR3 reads TGTGCCAGCAGCGTCGGAGATACGCAGTATTTT. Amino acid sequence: CASSVGDTQYF. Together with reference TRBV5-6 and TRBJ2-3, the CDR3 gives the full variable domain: DAGVTQSPTHLIKTRGQQVTLRCSPKSGHDTVSWYQQALGQGPQFIFQYYEEEERQRGNFPDRFSGHQFPNYSSELNVNALLLGDSALYLCASSVGDTQYFGPGTRLTVL.